This T cell receptor (beta chain) was sequenced in a study of shared clonotypes between healthy human individuals. The material for each subset, its genomic DNA, was split evenly across several immunoSEQ plates. The assay was immunoSEQ multiplex PCR, and TCRdb's table has in-frame clones only and misses some. In the table there are roughly 1,100,000 clones, 65% to 80% of which are singletons. The sample comprised memory CD4+ T cells sorted from blood. Subset indicated: CD45RA-negative fraction. This clonotype originated in a man between 18 and 35 years old in good health.

CDR3 in amino acids: CASSAGLAGNEQYF. The CDR3 coding sequence is TGTGCCAGCAGTGCGGGACTAGCGGGAAATGAGCAGTACTTC. The rearrangement uses TRBV11-2 and TRBJ2-7; 13 bases are shared with TRBD2. Unmatched junction bases numbered 6, after V lost 6 bases and J lost 7 bases. Germline V lookup: CDR1 SGHAT, CDR2 FQNNGV. The CDR3 runs to 14 residues.